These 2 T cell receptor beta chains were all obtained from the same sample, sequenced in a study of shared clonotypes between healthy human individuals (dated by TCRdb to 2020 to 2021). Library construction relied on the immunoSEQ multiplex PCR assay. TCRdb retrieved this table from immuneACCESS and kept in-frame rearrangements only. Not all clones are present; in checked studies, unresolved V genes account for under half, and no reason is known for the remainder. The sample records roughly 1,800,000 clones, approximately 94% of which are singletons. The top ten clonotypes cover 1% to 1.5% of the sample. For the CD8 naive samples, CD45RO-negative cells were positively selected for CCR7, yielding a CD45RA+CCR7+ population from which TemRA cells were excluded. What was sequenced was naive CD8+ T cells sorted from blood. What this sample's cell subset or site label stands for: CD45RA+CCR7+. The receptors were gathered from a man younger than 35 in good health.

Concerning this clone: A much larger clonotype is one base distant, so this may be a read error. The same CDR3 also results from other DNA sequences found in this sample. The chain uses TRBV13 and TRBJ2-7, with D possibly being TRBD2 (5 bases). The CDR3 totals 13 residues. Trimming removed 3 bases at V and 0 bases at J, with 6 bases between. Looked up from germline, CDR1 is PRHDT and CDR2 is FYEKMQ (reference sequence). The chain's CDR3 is CASSFGSSYEQYF. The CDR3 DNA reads TGTGCCAGCAGCTTTGGGAGCTCCTACGAGCAGTACTTC.

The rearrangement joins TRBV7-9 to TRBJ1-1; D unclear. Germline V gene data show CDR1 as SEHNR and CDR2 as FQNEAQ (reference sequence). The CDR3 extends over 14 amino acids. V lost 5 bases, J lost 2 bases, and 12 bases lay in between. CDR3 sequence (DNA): TGTGCCAGCAGCCCCCTGGAGACAAACACTGAAGCTTTCTTT. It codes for CASSPLETNTEAFF.